These 13 T cell receptor beta chains were all obtained from the same sample, sequenced in a study of blood T cells in healthy people across ages (dated by TCRdb to about 2015). The library was obtained by 5' RACE. Instrument used: Illumina HiSeq 2500. A second PCR of roughly 6 to 11 cycles was performed with a sample-barcoded 5' primer and a J-beta primer mix. TCRdb cleaned the public reads at Q25 with fastp, built clones with MiXCR and kept in-frame beta chains. Duplicate CDR3 protein sequences are folded into a single record with the most common DNA and genes. This sample is represented by over 500,000 distinct CDR3 sequences; approximately 52% of them were singletons. The ten largest clones take up roughly 14% of the sample. The specimen sequenced was blood. The receptors were gathered from a woman older than 75 in good health.

A single count supports this clonotype. This rearrangement joins TRBV20-1 to TRBJ1-1, with 8 bases fitting TRBD1. The CDR3 has 14 amino acids. The V and J ends lost 5 bases and 4 bases, in that order; junction bases with no gene match: 9. Germline V gene data show CDR1 as DFQATT and CDR2 as SNEGSKA (reference sequence). CDR3 in amino acids: CSAATQGVGTEAFF. The CDR3 coding sequence is TGCAGTGCTGCTACACAGGGGGTTGGCACTGAAGCTTTCTTT.

This clonotype was counted many times. The chain is built from TRBV3-1 and TRBJ1-5; no reliable D call. Germline-derived CDR1 and CDR2 are LGHDT and YNNKEL (reference sequence). With 4 bases removed from V and 2 bases from J, the gap between germline ends came to 6 bases. The CDR3 contains 13 residues. The CDR3 DNA follows: TGTGCCAGCAGCCCGTCGGGCAATCAGCCCCAGCATTTT. Its translation: CASSPSGNQPQHF.

About this clonotype: Since a much larger clone is just one base distant, this may be a read error. The CDR3 region has the DNA TGCGCCAGCAGCCAAGTAGGGCAGGTCAAAAACTATGGCTACACCTTC. Its translation: CASSQVGQVKNYGYTF. The rearrangement uses TRBV4-1 and TRBJ1-2; D is unclear. V dropped 1 base and J dropped 2 bases, with 14 bases sitting between them. CDR3 length equals 16 residues. Looked up from germline, CDR1 is MGHRA and CDR2 is YSYEKL.

The V and J genes are TRBV29-1 and TRBJ2-3; 10 nucleotides align to TRBD2. Germline CDR1 and CDR2: SQVTM and ANQGSEA. CDR3 length: 16 amino acids. V shed 2 bases and J 0 bases; nucleotides not matched to a gene: 5. CDR3 nucleotides: TGCAGCGTTGAAACTGAGACTAGCGGGAGCACAGATACGCAGTATTTT. It encodes CSVETETSGSTDTQYF.

The genes are TRBV29-1 and TRBJ2-1, with 8 bases matching TRBD1. In germline, CDR1 is SQVTM, CDR2 ANQGSEA. Trimming took 6 bases from V and 9 from J; bases not matched to a gene: 16. The CDR3 contains 15 residues. The chain's CDR3 is CSVRGQGDGSGEQFF. The CDR3 DNA reads TGCAGCGTCCGCGGACAGGGTGACGGCAGCGGTGAGCAGTTCTTC.

The chain joins TRBV10-3 to TRBJ2-3, with 9 bases identical to TRBD2. CDR1 ENHRY and CDR2 SYGVKD come from the germline V gene. The V gene end was trimmed by 4 bases and the J gene end by 0 bases; junction bases not matched to a gene: 14. This CDR3 comprises 19 residues. This CDR3 is CAISVPTSGPLSSTDTQYF. CDR3 sequence (DNA): TGTGCCATCAGTGTACCCACTAGCGGGCCCCTCTCGAGCACAGATACGCAGTATTTT.

The rearrangement joins TRBV4-1 to TRBJ2-6; 7 bases match TRBD1. The germline V gene has CDR1 MGHRA and CDR2 YSYEKL. Trimming removed 1 base from V and 3 bases from J; junction bases left unmatched: 6. The length of the CDR3 is 17 residues. Here the CDR3 reads CASSQVIGGYGANVLTF. The DNA for the CDR3 is TGCGCCAGCAGCCAAGTGATAGGGGGCTATGGGGCCAACGTCCTGACTTTC.

This clonotype was counted between two and nine times. The V and J genes are TRBV29-1 and TRBJ2-1; TRBD2 is a possible D gene (6 bases). Looked up from germline, CDR1 is SQVTM and CDR2 is ANQGSEA. The CDR3 totals 16 residues. Trimming took 3 bases from V and 5 from J, leaving 20 bases between them. CDR3 amino acids: CSVDNPGRTMNNEQFF. For the CDR3, the DNA is TGCAGCGTTGACAACCCCGGGCGGACTATGAACAATGAGCAGTTCTTC.

The chain combines TRBV7-2 with TRBJ2-1; tentatively, D is TRBD2 (5 bases). V lost 0 bases and J lost 8, with 11 bases in between. This CDR3 is 14 amino acids long. Germline values: CDR1 SGHTA, CDR2 FQGNSA. The CDR3, as DNA: TGTGCCAGCAGCTTAGCGAGGCTAGCATATGAGCAGTTCTTC. It specifies CASSLARLAYEQFF. Full variable domain (remainder filled in from reference TRBV7-2 and TRBJ2-1): GAGVSQSPSNKVTEKGKDVELRCDPISGHTALYWYRQSLGQGLEFLIYFQGNSAPDKSGLPSDRFSAERTGGSVSTLTIQRTQQEDSAVYLCASSLARLAYEQFFGPGTRLTVL.

This clonotype was detected many times. The rearrangement links TRBV3-1 to TRBJ2-5, with D uncertain. The germline V gene has CDR1 LGHDT and CDR2 YNNKEL (reference sequence). CDR3 size: 12 residues. V shed 0 bases and J shed 5 bases, with 4 bases lying between them. For the CDR3, the DNA is TGTGCCAGCAGCCAAGATTTGGAGACCCAGTACTTC. Protein sequence: CASSQDLETQYF.

The chain is built from TRBV10-3 and TRBJ2-5; TRBD1 or TRBD2 may be the D gene (5 bases each). The end of the DNA fits TRBJ2-7 better, so the J call may be wrong. There are 13 residues in the CDR3. Germline V lookup: CDR1 ENHRY, CDR2 SYGVKD. This CDR3 reads CAISPLEGTEQYF. The CDR3 DNA is TGTGCCATCAGTCCCCTCGAGGGGACCGAGCAGTACTTC.

This clonotype was picked up many times. The chain employs TRBV6-5 and TRBJ2-7; unclear D gene. V shed 2 bases and J shed 7 bases, with 12 bases lying between them. The CDR3 is 13 residues long. The germline gives CDR1 MNHEY, CDR2 SVGAGI. CDR3 residues: CASSYTPLGEQYF. The CDR3 DNA reads TGTGCCAGCAGTTACACCCCCCTGGGGGAGCAGTACTTC.

The rearrangement joins TRBV11-2 to TRBJ2-1; tentative D call: TRBD2 (7 bases). The V end was cut by 8 bases, the J end by 6 bases, with 17 bases between. The CDR3 extends over 14 amino acids. Germline loops: CDR1 SGHAT, CDR2 FQNNGV. The CDR3 region has the DNA TGTGCCAGCGAGTCCGCTGGGGGGGCCAATGAGCAGTTCTTC. Its translation: CASESAGGANEQFF.